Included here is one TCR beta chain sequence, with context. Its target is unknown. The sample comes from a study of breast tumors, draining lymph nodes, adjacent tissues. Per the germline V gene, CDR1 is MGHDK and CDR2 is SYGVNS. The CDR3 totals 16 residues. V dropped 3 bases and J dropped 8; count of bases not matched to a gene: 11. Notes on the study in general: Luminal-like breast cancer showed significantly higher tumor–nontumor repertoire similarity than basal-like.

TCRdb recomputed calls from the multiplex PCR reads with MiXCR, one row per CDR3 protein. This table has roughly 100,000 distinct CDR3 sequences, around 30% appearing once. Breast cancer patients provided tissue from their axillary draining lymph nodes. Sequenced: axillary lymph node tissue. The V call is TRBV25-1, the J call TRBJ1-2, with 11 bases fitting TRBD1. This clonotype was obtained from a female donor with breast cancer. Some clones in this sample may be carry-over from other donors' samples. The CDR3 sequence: CASSEGTPGQGGGYTF. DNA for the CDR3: TGTGCCAGCAGTGAGGGAACCCCGGGACAGGGGGGAGGCTACACCTTC.